Sequencing of this T cell receptor (beta chain) was carried out in a study of post-analysis software for immune sequencing data. Study-wide context: The disease courses spanned relapsing-remitting, secondary progressive and progressive-relapsing forms of multiple sclerosis.

Tagging with unique molecular identifiers was a feature of the TCR beta cDNA libraries. Input of roughly 0.85 to 11 million T cells yielded around 500,000 cDNA molecules. TCRdb re-analysed the PCR reads in MiXCR, keeping a single row per CDR3 protein. The table has a few hundred thousand distinct CDR3 sequences, less than 40% seen once. Study results and limitations: About five TRBV segments were more frequent in patients than controls; TRBV5-6, TRBV5-1 and TRBV20-1 belonged to this group. Compared with controls, patients showed significantly lower normalized Chao1 diversity. Batch-mates among the samples co-clustered strongly by F measure.

The CDR3 totals 13 residues. Germline CDR1 reads LGHNA; CDR2 reads YSLEER. In regard to this clonotype: What it binds is not known.

This sequence was found in a girl aged 2-15 years with multiple sclerosis. The chain has TRBV4-3 and TRBJ2-5; D unclear. The J call is doubtful: the DNA matches TRBJ2-7 better. Sequenced sample: blood. This CDR3 is CASSQDYGSEQYF. The CDR3 coding sequence is TGCGCCAGCAGCCAAGATTATGGCTCCGAGCAGTACTTC.